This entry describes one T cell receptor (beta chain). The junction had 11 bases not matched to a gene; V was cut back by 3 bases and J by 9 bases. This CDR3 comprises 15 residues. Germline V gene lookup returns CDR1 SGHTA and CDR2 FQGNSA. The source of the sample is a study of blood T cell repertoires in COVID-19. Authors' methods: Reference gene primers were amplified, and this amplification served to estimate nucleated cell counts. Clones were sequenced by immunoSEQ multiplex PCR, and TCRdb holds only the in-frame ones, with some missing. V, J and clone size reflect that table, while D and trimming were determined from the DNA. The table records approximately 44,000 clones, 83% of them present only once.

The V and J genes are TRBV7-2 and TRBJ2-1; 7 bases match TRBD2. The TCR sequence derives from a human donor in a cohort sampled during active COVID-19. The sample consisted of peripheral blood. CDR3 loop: CASSFDGEWGGEQFF. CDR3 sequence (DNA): TGTGCCAGCAGCTTTGATGGCGAGTGGGGGGGTGAGCAGTTCTTC.